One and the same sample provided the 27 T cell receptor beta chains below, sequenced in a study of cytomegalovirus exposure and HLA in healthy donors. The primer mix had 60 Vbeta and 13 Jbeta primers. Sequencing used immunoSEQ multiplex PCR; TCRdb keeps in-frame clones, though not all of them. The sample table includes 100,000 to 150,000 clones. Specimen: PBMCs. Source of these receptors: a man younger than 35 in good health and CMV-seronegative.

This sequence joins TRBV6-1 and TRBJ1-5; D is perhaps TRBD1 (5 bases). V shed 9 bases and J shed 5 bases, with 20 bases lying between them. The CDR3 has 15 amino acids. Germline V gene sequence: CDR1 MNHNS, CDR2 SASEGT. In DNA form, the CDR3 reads TGTGCCAGTCAGAGAAGGCAGGGTCTACATCAGCCCCAGCATTTT. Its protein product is CASQRRQGLHQPQHF.

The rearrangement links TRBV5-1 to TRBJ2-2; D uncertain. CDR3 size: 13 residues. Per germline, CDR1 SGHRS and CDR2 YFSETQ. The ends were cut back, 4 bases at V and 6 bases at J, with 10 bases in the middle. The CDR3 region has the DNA TGCGCCAGCAGCCCCCCCCGGGCCGGGGAGCTGTTTTTT. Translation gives CASSPPRAGELFF.

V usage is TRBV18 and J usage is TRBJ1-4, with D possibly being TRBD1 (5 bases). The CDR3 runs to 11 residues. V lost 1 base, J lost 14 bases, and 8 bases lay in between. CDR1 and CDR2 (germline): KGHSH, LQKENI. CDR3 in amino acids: CASSPREGLFF. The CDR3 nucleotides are TGTGCCAGCTCACCACGGGAGGGGCTGTTTTTT.

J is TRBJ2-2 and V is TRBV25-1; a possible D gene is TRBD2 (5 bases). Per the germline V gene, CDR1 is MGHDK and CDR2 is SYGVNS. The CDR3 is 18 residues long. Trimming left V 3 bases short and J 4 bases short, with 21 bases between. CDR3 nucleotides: TGTGCCAGCAGTGACCCCCCGCCGGGAATCGGGTCCACCGGGGAGCTGTTTTTT. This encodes CASSDPPPGIGSTGELFF.

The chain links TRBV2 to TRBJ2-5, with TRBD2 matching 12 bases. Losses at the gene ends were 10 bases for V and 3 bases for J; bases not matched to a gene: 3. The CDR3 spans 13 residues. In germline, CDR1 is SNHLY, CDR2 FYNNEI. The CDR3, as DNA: TGTGCCATCAGGACTAGCGGGGAAGAGACCCAGTACTTC. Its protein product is CAIRTSGEETQYF.

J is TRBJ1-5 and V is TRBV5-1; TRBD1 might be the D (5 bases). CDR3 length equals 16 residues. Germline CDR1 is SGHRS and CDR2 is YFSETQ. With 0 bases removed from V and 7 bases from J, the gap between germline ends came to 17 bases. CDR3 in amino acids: CASSLEGISGGQPQHF. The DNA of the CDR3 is TGCGCCAGCAGCTTGGAAGGGATCAGCGGGGGACAGCCCCAGCATTTT.

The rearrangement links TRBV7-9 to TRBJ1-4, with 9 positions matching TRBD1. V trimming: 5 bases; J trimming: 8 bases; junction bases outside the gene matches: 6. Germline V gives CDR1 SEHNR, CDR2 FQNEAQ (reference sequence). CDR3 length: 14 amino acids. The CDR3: CASSRDREGEKLFF. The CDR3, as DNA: TGTGCCAGCAGCCGGGACAGGGAAGGGGAAAAACTGTTTTTT.

The CDR3 reads CASSQYFSESQGIGYTF. CDR3 nucleotides: TGCGCCAGCAGCCAATATTTCTCGGAGTCGCAGGGTATAGGCTACACCTTC. This chain joins TRBV4-1 and TRBJ1-2, with D possibly matching TRBD1 (5 bases). V was cut by 2 bases and J by 8 bases, with 24 bases left in between. The germline gives CDR1 MGHRA, CDR2 YSYEKL. The CDR3 runs 17 residues.

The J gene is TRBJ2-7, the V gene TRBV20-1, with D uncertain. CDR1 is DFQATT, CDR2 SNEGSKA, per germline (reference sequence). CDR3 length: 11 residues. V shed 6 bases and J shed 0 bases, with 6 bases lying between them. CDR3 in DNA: TGCAGTGCCCTTAGCTCCTACGAGCAGTACTTC. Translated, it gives CSALSSYEQYF.

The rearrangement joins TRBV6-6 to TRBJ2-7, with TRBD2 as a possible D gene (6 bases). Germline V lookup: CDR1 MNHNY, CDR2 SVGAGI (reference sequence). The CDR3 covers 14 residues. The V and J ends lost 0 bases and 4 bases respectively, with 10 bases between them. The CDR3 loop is CASSYSGGVYEQYF. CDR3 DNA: TGTGCCAGCAGTTACTCTGGCGGGGTTTACGAGCAGTACTTC.

DNA of the CDR3: TGTGCCAGCTCCCCAACCCCCGGGACAGGGGAGAGCTCCTATAATTCACCCCTCCACTTT. Amino acid sequence: CASSPTPGTGESSYNSPLHF. The chain carries TRBV18 and TRBJ1-6; 10 nucleotides match TRBD1. J was trimmed by 0 bases and V by 6 bases; bases with no gene match: 14. Germline V gene lookup returns CDR1 KGHSH and CDR2 LQKENI. The CDR3 consists of 20 residues.

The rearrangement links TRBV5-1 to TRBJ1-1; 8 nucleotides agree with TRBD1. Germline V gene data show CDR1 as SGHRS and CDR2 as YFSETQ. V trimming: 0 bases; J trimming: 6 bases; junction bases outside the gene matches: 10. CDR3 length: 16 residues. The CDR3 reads CASSLASGGRSAEAFF. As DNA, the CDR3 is TGCGCCAGCAGCTTGGCGTCAGGGGGCCGATCGGCTGAAGCTTTCTTT.

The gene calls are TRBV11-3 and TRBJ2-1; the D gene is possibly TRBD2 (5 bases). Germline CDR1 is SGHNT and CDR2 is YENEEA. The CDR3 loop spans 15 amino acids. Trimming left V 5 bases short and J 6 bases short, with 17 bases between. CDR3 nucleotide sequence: TGTGCCAGCAGCCCTCCGGCGGGCCTCGGCAATGAGCAGTTCTTC. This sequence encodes CASSPPAGLGNEQFF. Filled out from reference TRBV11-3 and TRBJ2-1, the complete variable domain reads EAGVVQSPRYKIIEKKQPVAFWCNPISGHNTLYWYLQNLGQGPELLIRYENEEAVDDSQLPKDRFSAERLKGVDSTLKIQPAELGDSAVYLCASSPPAGLGNEQFFGPGTRLTVL.

The CDR3 sequence is CASSRTPVTGYNYGYTF. The CDR3 DNA follows: TGTGCCAGCTCACGAACACCGGTGACAGGGTACAACTATGGCTACACCTTC. This chain joins TRBV18 and TRBJ1-2, with 7 bases aligning to TRBD1. Germline V gives CDR1 KGHSH, CDR2 LQKENI. The V gene end was trimmed by 4 bases and the J gene end by 2 bases; junction bases not matched to a gene: 13. The CDR3 runs 17 residues.

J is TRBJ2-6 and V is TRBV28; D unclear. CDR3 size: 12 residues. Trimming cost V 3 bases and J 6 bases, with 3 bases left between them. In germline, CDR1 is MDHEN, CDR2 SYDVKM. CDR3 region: CASSFMANVLTF. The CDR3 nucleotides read TGTGCCAGCAGTTTTATGGCCAACGTCCTGACTTTC.

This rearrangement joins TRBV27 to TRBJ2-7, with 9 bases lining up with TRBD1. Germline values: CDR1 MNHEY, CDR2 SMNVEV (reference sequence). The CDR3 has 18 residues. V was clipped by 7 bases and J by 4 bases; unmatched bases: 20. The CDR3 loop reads CASTSGGGSGTGKYEQYF. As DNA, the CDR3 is TGTGCCAGCACATCCGGGGGAGGATCCGGGACAGGGAAGTACGAGCAGTACTTC.

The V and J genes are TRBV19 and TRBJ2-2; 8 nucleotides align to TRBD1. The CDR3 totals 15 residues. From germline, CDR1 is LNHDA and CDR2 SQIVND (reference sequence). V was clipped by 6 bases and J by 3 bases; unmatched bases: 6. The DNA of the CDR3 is TGTGCCAGTAGGACGGACAGGGACTACACCGGGGAGCTGTTTTTT. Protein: CASRTDRDYTGELFF. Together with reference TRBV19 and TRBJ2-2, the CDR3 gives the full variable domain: DGGITQSPKYLFRKEGQNVTLSCEQNLNHDAMYWYRQDPGQGLRLIYYSQIVNDFQKGDIAEGYSVSREKKESFPLTVTSAQKNPTAFYLCASRTDRDYTGELFFGEGSRLTVL.

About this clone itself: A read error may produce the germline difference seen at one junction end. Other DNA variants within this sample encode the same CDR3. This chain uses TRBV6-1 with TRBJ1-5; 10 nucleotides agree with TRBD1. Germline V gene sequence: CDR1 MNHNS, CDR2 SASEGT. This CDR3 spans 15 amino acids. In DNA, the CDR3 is TGTGCCAGCAGCGAAGCTTGGACAGGGGGACAGCCCCAGCATTTT. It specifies CASSEAWTGGQPQHF.

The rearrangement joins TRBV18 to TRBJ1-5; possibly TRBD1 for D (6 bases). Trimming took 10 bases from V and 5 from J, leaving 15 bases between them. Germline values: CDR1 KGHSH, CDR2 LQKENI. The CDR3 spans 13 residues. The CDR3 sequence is CATAQGKDQPQHF. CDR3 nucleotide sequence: TGTGCCACCGCCCAGGGGAAGGATCAGCCCCAGCATTTT.

This CDR3 is CAIRPPGDDTEAFF. In DNA form, the CDR3 reads TGTGCCATCAGGCCCCCGGGGGATGACACTGAAGCTTTCTTT. The V call is TRBV10-3, the J call TRBJ1-1; TRBD1 is a possible D gene (5 bases). V gave up 6 bases and J gave up 3 bases, with 14 bases separating them. The CDR3 is 14 amino acids. CDR1 is ENHRY and CDR2 is SYGVKD in the germline V gene.

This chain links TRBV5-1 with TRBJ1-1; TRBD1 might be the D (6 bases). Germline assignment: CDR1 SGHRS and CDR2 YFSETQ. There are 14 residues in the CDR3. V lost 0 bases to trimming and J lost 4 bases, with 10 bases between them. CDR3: CASSLEGEITEAFF. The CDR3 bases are TGCGCCAGCAGCTTGGAGGGGGAGATCACTGAAGCTTTCTTT.

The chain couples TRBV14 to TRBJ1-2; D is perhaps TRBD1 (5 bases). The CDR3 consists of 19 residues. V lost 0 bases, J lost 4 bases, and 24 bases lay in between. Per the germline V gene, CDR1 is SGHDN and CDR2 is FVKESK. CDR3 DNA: TGTGCCAGCAGCCAAGATTCAGGCAGGGCGTTTATTGGTGGCTATGGCTACACCTTC. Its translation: CASSQDSGRAFIGGYGYTF.

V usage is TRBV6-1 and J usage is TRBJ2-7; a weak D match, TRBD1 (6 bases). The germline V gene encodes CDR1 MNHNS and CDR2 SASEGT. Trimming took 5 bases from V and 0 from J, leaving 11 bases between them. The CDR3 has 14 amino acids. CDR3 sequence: CASSRQEFSYEQYF. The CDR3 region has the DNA TGTGCCAGCAGTCGACAGGAATTCTCCTACGAGCAGTACTTC.

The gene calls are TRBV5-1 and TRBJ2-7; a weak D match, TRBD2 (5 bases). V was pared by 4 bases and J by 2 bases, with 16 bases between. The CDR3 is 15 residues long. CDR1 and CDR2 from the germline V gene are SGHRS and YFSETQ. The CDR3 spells CASSIDPHGTYEQYF. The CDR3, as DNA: TGCGCCAGCAGCATCGACCCCCACGGGACCTACGAGCAGTACTTC.

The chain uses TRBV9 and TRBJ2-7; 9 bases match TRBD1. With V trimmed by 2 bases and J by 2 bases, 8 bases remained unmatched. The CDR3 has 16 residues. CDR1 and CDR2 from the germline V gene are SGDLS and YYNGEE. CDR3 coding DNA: TGTGCCAGCAGCGTTACCGGGACAGGGTTAACCTACGAGCAGTACTTC. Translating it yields CASSVTGTGLTYEQYF.

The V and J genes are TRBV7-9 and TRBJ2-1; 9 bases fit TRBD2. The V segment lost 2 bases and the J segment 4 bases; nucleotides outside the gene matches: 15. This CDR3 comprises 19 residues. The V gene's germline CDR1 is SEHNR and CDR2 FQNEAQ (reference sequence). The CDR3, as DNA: TGTGCCAGCAGCTTATTTAGTTTCCTAAGCGGGAGGTTTTACAATGAGCAGTTCTTC. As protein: CASSLFSFLSGRFYNEQFF.

CDR3 sequence: CASSLVSRHPFQETQYF. The CDR3 nucleotides are TGTGCCAGCAGCTTAGTTTCCAGGCACCCCTTTCAAGAGACCCAGTACTTC. The chain joins TRBV7-9 to TRBJ2-5; D remains unclear. The length of the CDR3 is 17 residues. Germline loops: CDR1 SEHNR, CDR2 FQNEAQ (reference sequence). Between the trimmed V and J ends, which lost 1 base and 2 bases, there was a span of 17 bases.